Sequencing of this TCR beta chain was carried out in a study of blood T cell repertoires in COVID-19. The wider study: The origin of the acute and convalescent COVID-19 samples was the United States, Italy and Spain.

Grouping used clinical history reported by participants in a survey and questionnaire. Either two negative PCRs, clearance, or symptom resolution qualified Cohort 3 donors as recovered. This clone came up many times. Measured with immunoSEQ multiplex PCR; TCRdb has only the in-frame clones, and not every one. The top ten hold 18% of the sample, which has approximately 220,000 clones, 85% seen once. The CDR3 runs 17 residues. CDR1 is LNHDA, CDR2 SQIVND, per germline (reference sequence). V shed 4 bases, J shed 6 bases, and the junction held 13 bases outside the gene matches. The chain carries TRBV19 and TRBJ2-7; 12 bases map to TRBD2. This TCR was sampled from a man aged 40-55 years who had recovered from COVID-19. Sequencing was performed on PBMCs or T cells enriched from blood (not recorded which). This CDR3 reads CASSKTSGRLAGGEQYF. The DNA for the CDR3 is TGTGCCAGTAGTAAGACTAGCGGGAGACTAGCAGGGGGCGAGCAGTACTTC.